The 18 T cell receptor beta chains below were found in one sample sequenced in a study of blood T cell repertoires in COVID-19. The data were produced by immunoSEQ multiplex PCR, yet TCRdb's version contains in-frame clones alone and is incomplete. Altogether some 130,000 clones are present, around 90% being singletons, with the ten largest covering around 3.8%. The sequenced sample consisted of peripheral blood. The receptors derive from a middle-aged man with active COVID-19.

The chain uses TRBV24-1 and TRBJ2-2, with a tentative D call TRBD2 (6 bases). The CDR3 contains 14 residues. Per germline, CDR1 KGHDR and CDR2 SFDVKD. Between the trimmed V and J ends, which lost 9 bases and 4 bases, there was a span of 14 bases. The CDR3, as DNA: TGTGCCACCTCCGGTGGGGGAGGCACCGGGGAGCTGTTTTTT. It encodes CATSGGGGTGELFF.

The chain links TRBV7-2 to TRBJ2-1; tentatively, D is TRBD2 (6 bases). The CDR3 is 16 residues long. Trimming removed 1 base from V and 5 bases from J, with 15 bases in between. Germline assignment: CDR1 SGHTA and CDR2 FQGNSA. CDR3 bases: TGTGCCAGCAGCTTAGGGCCTAGCGTTGCGAACAATGAGCAGTTCTTC. Translated: CASSLGPSVANNEQFF.

The chain employs TRBV15 and TRBJ2-1; unclear D gene. Deletions cut 2 bases from V and 7 bases from J, with 12 bases between. CDR1 and CDR2 (germline): LNHNV, YYDKDF (reference sequence). The CDR3 is made up of 14 amino acids. The CDR3 protein is CATSRSSPGNEQFF. CDR3 DNA sequence: TGTGCCACCAGCAGATCTTCTCCAGGTAATGAGCAGTTCTTC.

The chain has TRBV7-2 and TRBJ2-2; TRBD2 matches 9 bases. The length of the CDR3 is 16 residues. V trimming: 5 bases; J trimming: 4 bases; junction bases outside the gene matches: 8. From germline, CDR1 is SGHTA and CDR2 FQGNSA. The DNA of the CDR3 is TGTGCCAGCAGCCGTGGTCTAGCGGGATTCACCGGGGAGCTGTTTTTT. Its translation: CASSRGLAGFTGELFF.

The CDR3 DNA follows: TGTGCCAGCAGGAAAGACAGGGTATTGGTTTGGGATCAGCCCCAGCATTTT. This sequence encodes CASRKDRVLVWDQPQHF. The chain links TRBV7-9 to TRBJ1-5; 7 bases map to TRBD1. V was pared by 6 bases and J by 5 bases, with 16 bases of the junction left unmatched. The CDR3 runs 17 residues. Germline CDR1 and CDR2: SEHNR and FQNEAQ (reference sequence).

The CDR3 region is CAWETGSGANVLTF. The CDR3 DNA reads TGTGCCTGGGAGACAGGGAGTGGGGCCAACGTCCTGACTTTC. The J gene is TRBJ2-6, the V gene TRBV30; 7 nucleotides agree with TRBD1. V lost 5 bases, J lost 3 bases, and 4 bases stayed unmatched. The germline V gene encodes CDR1 GTSNPN and CDR2 SVGIG (reference sequence). The CDR3 covers 14 residues.

The genes are TRBV10-2 and TRBJ2-1, with 11 bases that match TRBD2. Germline V gene lookup returns CDR1 WSHSY and CDR2 SAAADI. This CDR3 is built from 14 residues. Trimming cost V 8 bases and J 4 bases; bases outside gene matches: 4. This CDR3 reads CASRLAGTYNEQFF. In DNA, the CDR3 is TGCGCCAGCCGACTAGCGGGGACTTACAATGAGCAGTTCTTC.

V gene TRBV2 combines with J gene TRBJ1-1; 7 bases align to TRBD1. Per germline, CDR1 SNHLY and CDR2 FYNNEI. Unmatched junction bases numbered 4, after V lost 5 bases and J lost 7 bases. This CDR3 contains 12 residues. The CDR3 here is CASSMGQFEAFF. Written as DNA, the CDR3 is TGTGCCAGCAGTATGGGACAGTTTGAAGCTTTCTTT.

This chain links TRBV5-1 with TRBJ1-2; TRBD1 aligns across 11 bases. The V gene end was trimmed by 4 bases and the J gene end by 6 bases; junction bases not matched to a gene: 8. Germline values: CDR1 SGHRS, CDR2 YFSETQ. This CDR3 is 15 amino acids long. CDR3 nucleotides: TGCGCCAGCAGCCCCCCCGGGACAGGGGGTGATGGCTACACCTTC. Residues: CASSPPGTGGDGYTF.

The CDR3 loop reads CASRLAGGLEQFF. The DNA for the CDR3 is TGTGCCAGCAGACTAGCGGGGGGACTTGAGCAGTTCTTC. The chain has TRBV27 and TRBJ2-1; the match to TRBD2 covers 12 bases. The germline CDR1 and CDR2 sequences are MNHEY and SMNVEV (reference sequence). Losses at the gene ends were 6 bases for V and 9 bases for J; bases not matched to a gene: 3. The CDR3 consists of 13 residues.

The genes are TRBV19 and TRBJ2-6; D might be TRBD1 (6 bases). Trimming cost V 6 bases and J 0 bases, with 15 bases left between them. The germline V gene has CDR1 LNHDA and CDR2 SQIVND (reference sequence). This CDR3 is 17 amino acids long. This CDR3 is CASRGQISFSGANVLTF. The CDR3 DNA reads TGTGCCAGTAGAGGACAGATTAGCTTCTCTGGGGCCAACGTCCTGACTTTC.

V gene TRBV5-4 combines with J gene TRBJ2-5; maybe TRBD1 (6 bases). The CDR3 runs to 14 residues. Deletions cut 4 bases from V and 5 bases from J, with 15 bases between. The germline gives CDR1 SGHNT, CDR2 YYREEE (reference sequence). CDR3 sequence (DNA): TGTGCCAGCAGCACTGGACAGAAGAGGGAGACCCAGTACTTC. This codes for CASSTGQKRETQYF.

The rearrangement joins TRBV11-3 to TRBJ2-3, with 14 bases lining up with TRBD2. Per germline, CDR1 SGHNT and CDR2 YENEEA. The ends lost 5 bases at V and 4 bases at J; junction bases unmatched: 5. The CDR3 consists of 16 residues. Here the CDR3 reads CASSPGLAGGPDTQYF. CDR3 nucleotide sequence: TGTGCCAGCAGCCCTGGACTAGCGGGAGGCCCAGATACGCAGTATTTT.

The chain joins TRBV9 to TRBJ2-7; tentatively, D is TRBD1 (9 bases). This CDR3 comprises 14 residues. V dropped 2 bases and J dropped 7 bases, with 16 bases sitting between them. Germline V gives CDR1 SGDLS, CDR2 YYNGEE. CDR3 sequence: CASSVGGGTGEQYF. The DNA of the CDR3 is TGTGCCAGCAGCGTTGGCGGGGGGACAGGGGAGCAGTACTTC. The variable domain in full, completed from reference TRBV9 and TRBJ2-7, reads DSGVTQTPKHLITATGQRVTLRCSPRSGDLSVYWYQQSLDQGLQFLIQYYNGEERAKGNILERFSAQQFPDLHSELNLSSLELGDSALYFCASSVGGGTGEQYFGPGTRLTVT.

The J gene is TRBJ1-6, the V gene TRBV3-1 (or the pseudogene TRBV3-2); 8 bases agree with TRBD1. J gave up 6 bases and V 0 bases, and 1 base lay outside the gene matches. The CDR3 consists of 15 residues. In germline, CDR1 is LGHDT, CDR2 YNNKEL (reference sequence). The CDR3 bases are TGTGCCAGCAGCCAAGATGGACAGGGTAATTCACCCCTCCACTTT. Its translation: CASSQDGQGNSPLHF.

V usage is TRBV14 and J usage is TRBJ1-2; D is undetermined. Germline V gene data show CDR1 as SGHDN and CDR2 as FVKESK. Trimming shortened V by 0 bases and J by 4 bases, and 15 bases separated the two germline ends. This CDR3 spans 16 amino acids. Here the CDR3 reads CASSQDLGRGPYGYTF. The CDR3 nucleotides are TGTGCCAGCAGCCAAGACCTCGGTCGCGGGCCCTATGGCTACACCTTC.

V and J are TRBV7-9 and TRBJ2-1, with D perhaps matching TRBD2 (6 bases). The CDR3 is 14 residues long. V was trimmed by 5 bases and J by 5 bases, leaving 13 bases between them. Looked up from germline, CDR1 is SEHNR and CDR2 is FQNEAQ (reference sequence). The CDR3 sequence is CASSQATSNNEQFF. Here the CDR3 DNA reads TGTGCCAGCAGCCAAGCGACTAGTAACAATGAGCAGTTCTTC.

This rearrangement joins TRBV9 to TRBJ2-1; perhaps TRBD2 as D (6 bases). The CDR3 extends over 14 amino acids. The germline gives CDR1 SGDLS, CDR2 YYNGEE. The ends were cut back, 0 bases at V and 8 bases at J, with 12 bases in the middle. The CDR3 region has the DNA TGTGCCAGCAGCGTAGGGGGAAGCGGGTATGAGCAGTTCTTC. The encoded protein is CASSVGGSGYEQFF.